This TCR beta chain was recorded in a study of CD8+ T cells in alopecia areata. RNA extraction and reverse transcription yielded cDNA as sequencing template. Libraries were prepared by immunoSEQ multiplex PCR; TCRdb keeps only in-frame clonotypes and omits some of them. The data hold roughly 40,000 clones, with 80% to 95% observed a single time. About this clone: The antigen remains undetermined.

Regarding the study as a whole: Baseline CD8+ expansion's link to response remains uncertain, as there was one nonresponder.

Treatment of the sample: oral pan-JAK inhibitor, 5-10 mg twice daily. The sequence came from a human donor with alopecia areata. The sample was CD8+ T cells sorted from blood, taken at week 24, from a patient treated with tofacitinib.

CDR3 sequence: CASSSPGHYSEETQYF. The CDR3 nucleotides are TGTGCCAGCAGCTCCCCGGGCCACTACTCGGAGGAGACCCAGTACTTC. V is TRBV5-4 and J is TRBJ2-5; D gene unclear. This CDR3 is 16 amino acids long. Deletions cut 3 bases from V and 5 bases from J, with 20 bases between. In germline, CDR1 is SGHNT, CDR2 YYREEE (reference sequence).